This TCR beta chain was observed in a study of T cells after yellow fever vaccination. Findings and caveats of the study: Abundant bulk-derived clonotypes could contaminate FACS-sorted repertoires.

J was trimmed by 7 bases and V by 3 bases; bases with no gene match: 8. The CDR3 has 15 amino acids. TCRdb independently ran MiXCR on the 5' RACE reads; one entry per CDR3 protein. This sample yields a few hundred thousand distinct CDR3 sequences, of which under 25% are seen a single time; roughly an eighth belongs to the top ten. Notes on this clonotype: Antigen: not known.

This chain uses TRBV12-3 or TRBV12-4 with TRBJ2-1; TRBD2 aligns across 8 bases. The receptor comes from a man aged 30 to 39 who received the YFV17D yellow fever vaccine. Specimen: PBMCs, collected 15 days after the yellow fever booster vaccination. The CDR3 DNA is TGTGCCAGCAGTTTGACTAGCGAGAAGGGGAATGAGCAGTTCTTC. Translation: CASSLTSEKGNEQFF.